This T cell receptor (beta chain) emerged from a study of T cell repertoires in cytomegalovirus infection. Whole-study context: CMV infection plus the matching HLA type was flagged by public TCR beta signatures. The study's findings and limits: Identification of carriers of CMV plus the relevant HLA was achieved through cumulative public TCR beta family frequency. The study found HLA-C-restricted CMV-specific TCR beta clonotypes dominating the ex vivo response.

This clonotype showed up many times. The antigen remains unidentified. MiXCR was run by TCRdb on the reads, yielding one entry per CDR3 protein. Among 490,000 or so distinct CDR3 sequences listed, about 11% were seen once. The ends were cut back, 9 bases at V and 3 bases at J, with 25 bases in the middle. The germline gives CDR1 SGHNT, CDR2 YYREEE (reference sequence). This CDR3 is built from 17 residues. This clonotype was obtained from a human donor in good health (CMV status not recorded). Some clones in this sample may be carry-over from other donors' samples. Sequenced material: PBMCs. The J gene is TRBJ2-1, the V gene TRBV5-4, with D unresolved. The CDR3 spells CATYDPSRAPNYNEQFF. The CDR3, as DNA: TGTGCCACCTACGATCCAAGTCGGGCGCCGAACTACAATGAGCAGTTCTTC.